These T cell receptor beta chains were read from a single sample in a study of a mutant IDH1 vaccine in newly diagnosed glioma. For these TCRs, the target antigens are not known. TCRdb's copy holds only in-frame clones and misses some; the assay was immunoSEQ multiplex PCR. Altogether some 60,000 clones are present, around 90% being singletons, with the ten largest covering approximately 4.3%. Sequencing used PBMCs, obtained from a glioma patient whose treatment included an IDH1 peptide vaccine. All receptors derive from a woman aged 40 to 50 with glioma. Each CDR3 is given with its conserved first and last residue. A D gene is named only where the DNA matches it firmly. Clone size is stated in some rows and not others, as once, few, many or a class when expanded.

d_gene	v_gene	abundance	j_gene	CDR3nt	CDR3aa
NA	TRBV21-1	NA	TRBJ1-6	TGTGCCAGCAGCAAAGTTGGCGTCCGGAATTCACCCCTCCACTTT	CASSKVGVRNSPLHF
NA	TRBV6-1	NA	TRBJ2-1	TGTGCCAGCAGTGGGTGGGGTAGCGGGCAGTTCTTC	CASSGWGSGQFF
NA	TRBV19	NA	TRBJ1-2	TGTGCCAGTAGTATCTGGGGGCCACGCCATGGCTACACCTTC	CASSIWGPRHGYTF
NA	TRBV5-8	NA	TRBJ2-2	TGTGCCAGCAGCCCGGAGTTCGGGGAGCTGTTTTTT	CASSPEFGELFF
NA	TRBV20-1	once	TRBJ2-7	TGCAGTGCTCGTACAGGGGAGCAGTACTTC	CSARTGEQYF
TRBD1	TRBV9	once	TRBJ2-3	TGTGCCAGCAGCACGGACAGGGGAAGGAGCACAGATACGCAGTATTTT	CASSTDRGRSTDTQYF
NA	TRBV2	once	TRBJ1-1	TGTGCCAGCAGGCCAGGGGTTTTGACTGAAGCTTTCTTT	CASRPGVLTEAFF
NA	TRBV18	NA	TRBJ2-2	TGTGCCAGCTCTCCCGTTTTGGCAGGTTCGAACACCGGGGAGCTGTTTTTT	CASSPVLAGSNTGELFF
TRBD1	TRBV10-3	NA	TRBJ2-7	TGTGCCATCAGTGGGGGACAGGGACGCTCCTACGAGCAGTACTTC	CAISGGQGRSYEQYF
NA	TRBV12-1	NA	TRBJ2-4	TGTGCCAGCAGCTTTGTGGGGTTAGCCAAAAACATTCAGTACTTC	CASSFVGLAKNIQYF
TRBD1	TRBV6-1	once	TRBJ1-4	TGTGCCAGCAGTACAGGGGGGATAGGTGAAAAACTGTTTTTT	CASSTGGIGEKLFF
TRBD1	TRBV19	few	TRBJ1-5	TGTGCCAGTAGTTTCCGGGACAGGGCCAAACATCAGCCCCAGCATTTT	CASSFRDRAKHQPQHF
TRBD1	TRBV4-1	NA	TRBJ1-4	TGCGCCAGCAGCTTTCGACGGACAGGTGGTCCGGATAGCGAAAAACTGTTTTTT	CASSFRRTGGPDSEKLFF
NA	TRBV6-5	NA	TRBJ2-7	TGTGCCAGCAGTTACCTAGGTCCGAAAAGCGAGCAGTACTTC	CASSYLGPKSEQYF
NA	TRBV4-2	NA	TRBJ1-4	TGTGCCAGCAGCCCCCTAACTACCGGGACAACAAATGAAAAACTGTTTTTT	CASSPLTTGTTNEKLFF